These 28 T cell receptor beta chains were sequenced from one sample in a study of blood T cell repertoires in COVID-19. TCRdb's table, derived via immunoSEQ multiplex PCR, lists solely in-frame clones and lacks some. Of approximately 220,000 clones listed, 89% were seen once; the top ten hold about 4%. The sequenced sample was PBMCs or T cells enriched from blood (not recorded which). These receptors came from a woman between 25 and 40 years old with acute COVID-19.

V usage is TRBV5-5 and J usage is TRBJ1-3, with D hard to call. CDR3 length: 13 residues. The ends were cut back, 3 bases at V and 7 bases at J, with 11 bases in the middle. CDR1 SGHKS and CDR2 YYEKEE come from the germline V gene (reference sequence). The CDR3 loop is CASSSEGANTIYF. CDR3 nucleotides: TGTGCCAGCAGCTCGGAGGGTGCTAACACCATATATTTT. Complete variable domain (other parts from reference TRBV5-5 and TRBJ1-3): DAGVTQSPTHLIKTRGQQVTLRCSPISGHKSVSWYQQVLGQGPQFIFQYYEKEERGRGNFPDRFSARQFPNYSSELNVNALLLGDSALYLCASSSEGANTIYFGEGSWLTVV.

The chain recombines TRBV7-2 with TRBJ2-5, with 9 bases aligning to TRBD2. This CDR3 comprises 14 residues. The germline V gene has CDR1 SGHTA and CDR2 FQGNSA. V dropped 5 bases and J dropped 4; count of bases not matched to a gene: 5. The DNA for the CDR3 is TGTGCCAGCAGCCAAGGCGGGGGGGGAGAGACCCAGTACTTC. This sequence encodes CASSQGGGGETQYF. The full variable domain, its missing parts supplied by reference TRBV7-2 and TRBJ2-5, is GAGVSQSPSNKVTEKGKDVELRCDPISGHTALYWYRQSLGQGLEFLIYFQGNSAPDKSGLPSDRFSAERTGGSVSTLTIQRTQQEDSAVYLCASSQGGGGETQYFGPGTRLLVL.

A note on this clone: This specimen includes other DNA sequences encoding the same CDR3. V usage is TRBV28 and J usage is TRBJ1-2; D is possibly TRBD1 (5 bases). Between the trimmed V and J ends, which lost 2 bases and 1 base, there was a span of 8 bases. This CDR3 has 14 amino acids. CDR1 and CDR2 (germline): MDHEN, SYDVKM. The CDR3 DNA sequence: TGTGCCAGCAGTTTAGGGCAGGGTAACTATGGCTACACCTTC. Its protein is CASSLGQGNYGYTF.

The V gene is TRBV30, the J gene TRBJ1-5, with 7 positions matching TRBD1. V was clipped by 3 bases and J by 2 bases; unmatched bases: 7. This CDR3 is built from 15 residues. Germline CDR1 is GTSNPN and CDR2 is SVGIG (reference sequence). Here the CDR3 DNA reads TGTGCCTGGAGCCACAGGGGCGGGCGCAATCAGCCCCAGCATTTT. Encoded protein: CAWSHRGGRNQPQHF.

This chain links TRBV7-9 with TRBJ1-2; 7 nucleotides align to TRBD1. The CDR3 is 16 residues long. The junction had 13 bases not matched to a gene; V was cut back by 5 bases and J by 4 bases. Germline CDR1 SEHNR, CDR2 FQNEAQ (reference sequence). CDR3 DNA sequence: TGTGCCAGCAGCCATAGACAGGGTCTGATTTTCTATGGCTACACCTTC. It yields the protein CASSHRQGLIFYGYTF. Full variable domain (missing parts from reference TRBV7-9 and TRBJ1-2): DTGVSQNPRHKITKRGQNVTFRCDPISEHNRLYWYRQTLGQGPEFLTYFQNEAQLEKSRLLSDRFSAERPKGSFSTLEIQRTEQGDSAMYLCASSHRQGLIFYGYTFGSGTRLTVV.

The CDR3 loop is CASSEAWTSRDTQYF. The CDR3 DNA follows: TGTGCCAGCAGTGAAGCGTGGACTAGTAGAGATACGCAGTATTTT. The chain employs TRBV6-1 and TRBJ2-3; 7 bases are shared with TRBD2. Trimming removed 0 bases from V and 5 bases from J; junction bases left unmatched: 5. Germline loops: CDR1 MNHNS, CDR2 SASEGT. CDR3 length: 15 residues.

The chain employs TRBV4-1 and TRBJ1-4, with 10 bases fitting TRBD1. The germline CDR1 and CDR2 sequences are MGHRA and YSYEKL. The trim removed 4 bases at V and 7 bases at J, leaving 6 bases unmatched. The CDR3 consists of 15 residues. The CDR3 protein is CASSLTGTGAEKLFF. The DNA for the CDR3 is TGCGCCAGCAGCCTGACCGGGACAGGGGCTGAAAAACTGTTTTTT.

The rearrangement uses TRBV30 and TRBJ2-2; 12 bases align to TRBD2. CDR1 and CDR2 from the germline V gene are GTSNPN and SVGIG (reference sequence). CDR3 length: 16 amino acids. The trim removed 1 base at V and 3 bases at J, leaving 3 bases unmatched. CDR3 nucleotide sequence: TGTGCCTGGAGTGGGCTAGCGGGGGGGTACACCGGGGAGCTGTTTTTT. It yields the protein CAWSGLAGGYTGELFF. The whole variable domain, filled in from reference TRBV30 and TRBJ2-2, reads SQTIHQWPATLVQPVGSPLSLECTVEGTSNPNLYWYRQAAGRGLQLLFYSVGIGQISSEVPQNLSASRPQDRQFILSSKKLLLSDSGFYLCAWSGLAGGYTGELFFGEGSRLTVL.

The chain carries TRBV7-9 and TRBJ1-4, with D perhaps matching TRBD1 (5 bases). This CDR3 has 14 amino acids. Germline CDR1 reads SEHNR; CDR2 reads FQNEAQ (reference sequence). V dropped 2 bases and J dropped 11 bases, with 15 bases sitting between them. CDR3 protein: CASSLKAPRGKLFF. The CDR3 region has the DNA TGTGCCAGCAGCTTAAAAGCCCCACGGGGGAAACTGTTTTTT.

The V call is TRBV2, the J call TRBJ1-6; 7 bases align to TRBD1. Germline-derived CDR1 and CDR2 are SNHLY and FYNNEI. This CDR3 comprises 14 residues. V lost 2 bases, J lost 11 bases, and 6 bases stayed unmatched. The CDR3 region has the DNA TGTGCCAGCAGTGAAAGACAGGGTCGAACACCCCTCCACTTT. It is translated as CASSERQGRTPLHF.

This clone was seen only once. The chain is built from TRBV5-4 and TRBJ1-1; possible D gene TRBD1, 6 bases. The length of the CDR3 is 13 residues. The germline CDR1 and CDR2 sequences are SGHNT and YYREEE (reference sequence). Trimming cost V 4 bases and J 1 base, with 8 bases left between them. In nucleotides, the CDR3 is TGTGCCAGCAGCCCGGGACAGAACACTGAAGCTTTCTTT. Its translation is CASSPGQNTEAFF.

The CDR3 protein is CASSPGTASRETQYF. The CDR3 DNA is TGTGCCAGCTCACCCGGGACTGCCTCGCGGGAGACCCAGTACTTC. The chain employs TRBV18 and TRBJ2-5; tentative D call: TRBD2 (6 bases). V was pared by 3 bases and J by 5 bases, with 16 bases between. The CDR3 extends over 15 amino acids. CDR1 KGHSH and CDR2 LQKENI come from the germline V gene.

In this sample, this clone turned up once. This chain's CDR3 is CASSLAGQFTNTGELFF. CDR3 DNA: TGTGCCAGCAGCTTAGCCGGACAGTTCACGAACACCGGGGAGCTGTTTTTT. The chain employs TRBV7-8 and TRBJ2-2; TRBD1 is a possible D gene (6 bases). Trimming left V 0 bases short and J 0 bases short, with 11 bases between. The CDR3 is 17 residues long. Germline V gene sequence: CDR1 SGHVS, CDR2 FQNEAQ. The complete variable domain, with remaining parts taken from reference TRBV7-8 and TRBJ2-2, reads GAGVSQSPRYKVAKRGQDVALRCDPISGHVSLFWYQQALGQGPEFLTYFQNEAQLDKSGLPSDRFFAERPEGSVSTLKIQRTQQEDSAVYLCASSLAGQFTNTGELFFGEGSRLTVL.

V gene TRBV7-2 combines with J gene TRBJ1-2; 8 bases line up with TRBD1. From germline, CDR1 is SGHTA and CDR2 FQGNSA. The CDR3 extends over 13 amino acids. With V trimmed by 6 bases and J by 3 bases, 3 bases remained unmatched. The CDR3 DNA reads TGTGCCAGCAGTCCGGACAGGGACTATGGCTACACCTTC. Translating it yields CASSPDRDYGYTF.

The chain carries TRBV27 and TRBJ2-7, with 9 bases aligning to TRBD1. CDR1 is MNHEY and CDR2 is SMNVEV in the germline V gene (reference sequence). CDR3 size: 15 residues. The trim removed 4 bases at V and 5 bases at J, leaving 9 bases unmatched. This CDR3 is CASSWSGTGTNEQYF. The CDR3 DNA is TGTGCCAGCAGTTGGTCGGGGACAGGGACCAACGAGCAGTACTTC.

CDR3 sequence reads: CASSYYIHQPQHF. DNA of the CDR3: TGTGCCAGCAGTTACTACATCCATCAGCCCCAGCATTTT. This chain uses TRBV6-2 or TRBV6-3 with TRBJ1-5; no clear D gene. The CDR3 runs 13 residues. Germline loops: CDR1 MNHEY, CDR2 SVGEGT. V lost 1 base, J lost 5 bases, and 6 bases lay in between.

This clone was seen a single time. The V and J genes are TRBV9 and TRBJ1-5; D is undetermined. The CDR3 sequence is 15 residues long. CDR1 SGDLS and CDR2 YYNGEE come from the germline V gene. Trimming cost V 0 bases and J 4 bases, with 11 bases left between them. The CDR3 nucleotides read TGTGCCAGCAGCGTAGATGGACTGGGTAATCAGCCCCAGCATTTT. Amino acid sequence: CASSVDGLGNQPQHF.

The J gene is TRBJ2-7, the V gene TRBV5-1; TRBD2 matches at 9 bases. The germline V gene encodes CDR1 SGHRS and CDR2 YFSETQ. Trimming cost V 2 bases and J 2 bases; bases outside gene matches: 8. The CDR3 loop spans 16 amino acids. CDR3 sequence (DNA): TGCGCCAGCAGCTTCTATCGACTAGCGGAGGCCTACGAGCAGTACTTC. It translates to CASSFYRLAEAYEQYF.

This chain links TRBV5-6 with TRBJ1-2; D is possibly TRBD1 (6 bases). Per germline, CDR1 SGHDT and CDR2 YYEEEE. The CDR3 has 16 amino acids. V was cut by 5 bases and J by 0 bases, with 17 bases left in between. DNA for the CDR3: TGTGCCAGCAGATCCGGGGGGGCGCGTGCTAACTATGGCTACACCTTC. Residues: CASRSGGARANYGYTF. The whole variable domain, filled in from reference TRBV5-6 and TRBJ1-2, reads DAGVTQSPTHLIKTRGQQVTLRCSPKSGHDTVSWYQQALGQGPQFIFQYYEEEERQRGNFPDRFSGHQFPNYSSELNVNALLLGDSALYLCASRSGGARANYGYTFGSGTRLTVV.

The chain recombines TRBV18 with TRBJ1-5; D gene uncertain. V lost 4 bases and J lost 7, with 14 bases in between. Looked up from germline, CDR1 is KGHSH and CDR2 is LQKENI. This CDR3 spans 14 amino acids. For the CDR3, the DNA is TGTGCCAGCTCACTCGGAGGGTCGGAACAGCCCCAGCATTTT. The encoded protein is CASSLGGSEQPQHF.

The CDR3 sequence is CAFDRARDTEAFF. The CDR3 bases are TGTGCCTTCGACAGGGCACGAGACACTGAAGCTTTCTTT. The J gene is TRBJ1-1, the V gene TRBV30; TRBD1 aligns across 7 bases. Trimming cost V 7 bases and J 3 bases; bases outside gene matches: 8. CDR3 length: 13 residues. Germline V CDR1 and CDR2: GTSNPN, SVGIG (reference sequence).

This clone was seen a handful of times. The V call is TRBV19, the J call TRBJ1-2; D gene uncertain. CDR1 LNHDA and CDR2 SQIVND come from the germline V gene (reference sequence). The CDR3 runs to 11 residues. V was clipped by 5 bases and J by 6 bases, with 7 bases between them. The DNA for the CDR3 is TGTGCCAGTAGTCAGTTCAATGGCTACACCTTC. The encoded protein is CASSQFNGYTF.

Concerning this clone: At one end, the junction sequence differs from germline, possibly due to a read error. This sequence joins TRBV5-1 and TRBJ1-1; TRBD1 aligns across 11 bases. The germline gives CDR1 SGHRS, CDR2 YFSETQ. There are 15 residues in the CDR3. CDR3 protein: CASSTGTGGNSEAFF. In DNA form, the CDR3 reads TGCGCCAGCAGCACAGGGACAGGGGGGAACTCTGAAGCTTTCTTT.

The chain uses TRBV11-2 and TRBJ2-7; 8 nucleotides agree with TRBD2. V shed 5 bases and J 6 bases; nucleotides not matched to a gene: 12. CDR3 length equals 15 residues. Germline V gene lookup returns CDR1 SGHAT and CDR2 FQNNGV. CDR3 nucleotide sequence: TGTGCCAGCAGCCGGATAGCGGGGCCTCTTGGCGAGCAGTACTTC. It codes for CASSRIAGPLGEQYF.

The chain combines TRBV5-1 with TRBJ1-1, with D possibly being TRBD1 (6 bases). This CDR3 comprises 15 residues. With 4 bases removed from V and 1 base from J, the gap between germline ends came to 14 bases. Germline CDR1 SGHRS, CDR2 YFSETQ. The CDR3 loop reads CASSPIGGRNTEAFF. CDR3 in DNA: TGCGCCAGCAGCCCGATCGGGGGGCGGAACACTGAAGCTTTCTTT.

The chain joins TRBV6-4 to TRBJ2-6; 11 nucleotides match TRBD2. Germline CDR1 reads MRHNA; CDR2 reads SNTAGT. V lost 2 bases to trimming and J lost 0 bases; unmatched junction nucleotides: 0. The CDR3 is 17 residues long. Written as DNA, the CDR3 is TGTGCCAGCAGTGACGGGACTAGCGGCTCTGGGGCCAACGTCCTGACTTTC. Translated: CASSDGTSGSGANVLTF.

V gene TRBV7-2 combines with J gene TRBJ2-1; 8 positions match TRBD2. Germline loops: CDR1 SGHTA, CDR2 FQGNSA. This CDR3 is built from 17 residues. The ends lost 4 bases at V and 4 bases at J; junction bases unmatched: 12. In nucleotides, the CDR3 is TGTGCCAGCAGCTCCGCCGGGCGGGGGGCGAATTACAATGAGCAGTTCTTC. It is translated as CASSSAGRGANYNEQFF.

The chain combines TRBV7-2 with TRBJ1-2; D uncertain. V lost 3 bases to trimming and J lost 7 bases, with 15 bases between them. CDR3 size: 14 residues. Germline lookup yields CDR1 SGHTA and CDR2 FQGNSA. The CDR3 sequence is CASSFRGGRGGYTF. The CDR3 DNA is TGTGCCAGCAGCTTCCGTGGTGGTCGGGGTGGCTACACCTTC.